These T cell receptor beta chains were read from a single sample in a study of liver allograft versus peripheral blood T cells. TCRdb re-called the reads with MiXCR, one entry per CDR3 protein. Among some 3,800 distinct CDR3 sequences, 11% to 15% were seen once, and the ten largest hold over 10%. Receptors originate from a human patient who had a liver transplant. Some T cells may be graft donor cells. Each CDR3 is given with its conserved first and last residue. The D gene is left open where the match is weak. A clone size is listed for some rows: how often the clone was seen (once, few, many), or a class if it is expanded.

D: NA; V: TRBV28; J: TRBJ1-2; size: medium-sized; CDR3: CASSPISDNYGYTF; DNA: TGTGCCAGCAGCCCCATCTCGGACAACTATGGCTACACCTTC
D: TRBD1; V: TRBV29-1; J: TRBJ1-1; size: medium-sized; CDR3: CSVGQGAEAFF; DNA: TGCAGCGTAGGACAGGGGGCTGAAGCTTTCTTT
D: NA; V: TRBV27; J: TRBJ2-1; size: few; CDR3: CASSLAGRYNEQFF; DNA: TGTGCCAGCAGTTTAGCGGGCCGGTACAATGAGCAGTTCTTC
D: NA; V: TRBV5-6; J: TRBJ1-5; size: medium-sized; CDR3: CASSLVGRNQPQHF; DNA: TGTGCCAGCAGCTTGGTGGGCAGGAATCAGCCCCAGCATTTT
D: TRBD1; V: TRBV9; J: TRBJ2-2; size: NA; CDR3: CASSVGTGQMFF; DNA: TGTGCCAGCAGCGTAGGGACAGGGCAGATGTTTTTT
D: TRBD1; V: TRBV28; J: TRBJ2-1; size: few; CDR3: CASRERTGGEFF; DNA: TGTGCCAGCAGGGAGAGGACAGGGGGAGAGTTCTTC
D: NA; V: TRBV28; J: TRBJ2-2; size: many; CDR3: CASTGGMTTGELFF; DNA: TGTGCCAGCACTGGGGGAATGACCACCGGGGAGCTGTTTTTT
D: NA; V: TRBV5-6; J: TRBJ1-2; size: medium-sized; CDR3: CASSPEPGLNYGYTF; DNA: TGTGCCAGCAGCCCAGAACCGGGTCTTAACTATGGCTACACCTTC
D: TRBD1; V: TRBV28; J: TRBJ1-3; size: medium-sized; CDR3: CASSPLGGRGRGGNTIYF; DNA: TGTGCCAGCAGTCCCCTGGGTGGCAGGGGGCGAGGTGGAAACACCATATATTTT
D: NA; V: TRBV20-1; J: TRBJ1-5; size: medium-sized; CDR3: CSARDPTGQVGNQPQHF; DNA: TGCAGTGCTAGAGATCCCACAGGGCAGGTGGGCAATCAGCCCCAGCATTTT
D: NA; V: TRBV9; J: TRBJ1-2; size: medium-sized; CDR3: CASSHPKSGTYAGGYTF; DNA: TGTGCCAGCAGTCATCCAAAATCCGGGACGTATGCGGGTGGCTACACCTTC
D: NA; V: TRBV12-3/TRBV12-4; J: TRBJ1-5; size: medium-sized; CDR3: CASSLDTSQPQHF; DNA: TGTGCCAGCAGTTTGGACACTTCGCAGCCCCAGCATTTT
D: TRBD1; V: TRBV24-1; J: TRBJ1-2; size: medium-sized; CDR3: CATSDAGGENYGYTF; DNA: TGTGCCACCAGTGATGCAGGGGGCGAGAACTATGGCTACACCTTC
D: NA; V: TRBV27; J: TRBJ1-6; size: medium-sized; CDR3: CASSPPPGMNSPLHF; DNA: TGTGCCAGCAGTCCACCCCCGGGGATGAATTCACCCCTCCACTTT
D: NA; V: TRBV18; J: TRBJ1-1; size: medium-sized; CDR3: CASSLQGAEAFF; DNA: TGTGCCAGCTCATTACAGGGAGCTGAAGCTTTCTTT
D: TRBD2; V: TRBV2; J: TRBJ2-7; size: NA; CDR3: CASSGQLAGGPYEQYF; DNA: TGTGCCAGCAGCGGACAGCTAGCGGGGGGACCATACGAGCAGTACTTC
D: NA; V: TRBV15; J: TRBJ2-7; size: medium-sized; CDR3: CATSRDAVYEQYF; DNA: TGTGCCACCAGCAGAGATGCGGTCTACGAGCAGTACTTC
D: TRBD2; V: TRBV6-5; J: TRBJ2-5; size: NA; CDR3: CASSLGTSGRETQYF; DNA: TGTGCCAGCAGTCTCGGGACTAGCGGGAGGGAGACCCAGTACTTC
D: NA; V: TRBV12-3/TRBV12-4; J: TRBJ1-1; size: few; CDR3: CASSIGITEAFF; DNA: TGTGCCAGCAGTATAGGTATTACTGAAGCTTTCTTT
D: NA; V: TRBV9; J: TRBJ2-1; size: many; CDR3: CASSSTVNEQFF; DNA: TGTGCCAGCAGCTCCACCGTGAATGAGCAGTTCTTC
D: NA; V: TRBV19; J: TRBJ1-1; size: NA; CDR3: CASGYTETFF; DNA: TGTGCCAGTGGGTACACTGAAACTTTCTTT
D: NA; V: TRBV20-1; J: TRBJ1-5; size: medium-sized; CDR3: CSADTGLGQPQHF; DNA: TGCAGTGCGGACACAGGGCTGGGGCAGCCCCAGCATTTT
D: NA; V: TRBV5-6; J: TRBJ2-7; size: NA; CDR3: CASSQTTHREQYF; DNA: TGTGCCAGCAGCCAAACTACGCATAGAGAGCAGTACTTC
D: TRBD2; V: TRBV5-5; J: TRBJ2-1; size: NA; CDR3: CASRYGTSGTAFSYNEQFF; DNA: TGTGCCAGCAGATACGGGACTAGCGGAACGGCCTTCTCCTACAATGAGCAGTTCTTC
D: NA; V: TRBV11-2; J: TRBJ1-5; size: many; CDR3: CASSNGVPPNQPQHF; DNA: TGTGCCAGCAGTAATGGGGTCCCGCCTAATCAGCCCCAGCATTTT
D: NA; V: TRBV7-9; J: TRBJ2-1; size: NA; CDR3: CASSSKISRSSYNEQFF; DNA: TGTGCCAGCAGCTCCAAAATTAGTCGGAGCTCCTACAATGAGCAGTTCTTC
D: NA; V: TRBV10-3; J: TRBJ2-7; size: medium-sized; CDR3: CAISDLRVEEQYF; DNA: TGTGCCATCAGTGACCTCAGGGTTGAGGAGCAGTACTTC
D: NA; V: TRBV11-2; J: TRBJ1-1; size: NA; CDR3: CASSLGRNTEAFF; DNA: TGTGCCAGCAGCTTAGGCAGAAACACTGAAGCTTTCTTT